This T cell receptor beta chain comes out of a study of graft-versus-host responses after intestinal transplantation (dated by TCRdb to about 2021). In terms of the full investigation: The transplants that recipients received were multivisceral, liver-intestinal, or isolated intestinal. All recipients received anti-thymocyte globulin induction followed by maintenance tacrolimus and steroids for about three years. After intestinal transplantation, graft-versus-host and host-versus-graft alloreactive T cell clones were followed in the graft, circulation and bone marrow using bulk TCR-beta CDR3 sequencing. Alloreactive clones were identified by sequencing pre-transplant mixed lymphocyte reaction products and comparing them with unstimulated pre-transplant donor and recipient T cells. The cohort enrolled 20 to 30 intestinal transplant recipients including one retransplant, and a few patients lacking pretransplant specimens were excluded. A peak of at least 4% donor T cells among recipient peripheral blood mononuclear cells was the definition used for donor T cell macrochimerism. Rather than being sequenced by the commercial service, samples from three later patients were sequenced in-house on an Illumina MiSeq and processed with MiXCR. What the authors observed across the whole study: The conclusions were limited by the relatively low number and heterogeneity of the intestinal transplant patients. Peak levels of circulating GvH clones were associated with declines in HvG clones early after transplant. GvH clones were detected in recipient bone marrow, and some appeared earlier in ileal mucosa or blood, consistent with an intestinal mucosal origin. Patients with donor T cell macrochimerism had high GvH to HvG T cell clonal ratios in their allografts.

The label giving this sample's time point can be read as: cells obtained before transplantation from donor or recipient. CD3+CD4+ and CD3+CD8+ populations were FACS-sorted from unstimulated pre-transplant donor and recipient cells taken from spleen or lymph nodes. Worth noting for this clone: What antigen it recognizes has not been identified. No clone much larger than this one lies a single base away; base qualities are absent.

Library preparation was by the immunoSEQ multiplex PCR assay. For most patients, genomic DNA was isolated with the Qiagen DNeasy Blood and Tissue Kit and shipped frozen to Adaptive Biotechnologies for TCR sequencing. For most patients, high-throughput TCR-beta CDR3 sequencing of genomic DNA was performed by Adaptive Biotechnologies. Concerning the study's data processing: TCR sequencing data were retrieved from Adaptive's ImmunoSEQ software for 18 patients, whereas a few other patients were processed with MiXCR and VDJtools. CD4 versus CD8 sorting errors were corrected by removing sequences found in both subsets at a frequency ratio below 5:1. CDR3 nucleotide sequences shared between donor and recipient were removed because their origin could not be assigned. To be classed as alloreactive, a clone needed at least 2-fold expansion over unstimulated cells and a minimum CFSE-low frequency of 0.002% (template counts) or 0.001% (read counts). Clones detected in sequenced pre-transplant spleen, lymph node, or MLR CFSE-low populations of the donor or recipient were defined as mappable. Cumulative frequency of alloreactive clones was calculated as a percentage of all sequences weighted by copy number. Drawn from immuneACCESS, this table holds only the in-frame rearrangements with V and J called that TCRdb kept. Clones are partly lost; checked studies trace under half to an unresolved V gene and leave the rest unexplained. That table supplies the V and J calls and clone size; D and trimming were determined from the DNA. In all, the sample holds under 75,000 clones, and 85% to 90% of those were seen once. The top ten constitute less than 5% of the sample.

The material was unstimulated CD8+ T cells sorted from spleen or lymph node cells, obtained before transplant. The receptor was derived from a human donor who was the organ donor for an intestinal transplant.

The nucleotide sequence is TGTGCCACCAGCTTACTAGCGGGGACTTTTCATACGCAGTATTTT. Its coded protein is CATSLLAGTFHTQYF. The chain employs TRBV15 and TRBJ2-3; 10 central bases correspond to TRBD2. The CDR3 starts with the cysteine, ends with the phenylalanine, and has 15 residues. The read is trimmed to its CDR3 DNA, 45 bases read in frame from base 1. Per the germline V gene (reference sequence), LNHNV is the CDR1 and YYDKDF is the CDR2. Ends trimmed: V by 5 bases, J by 7 bases; bases unmatched to a gene: 9.